The clone carrying this TCR beta chain was observed a few times. Sequencing used immunoSEQ multiplex PCR; TCRdb keeps in-frame clones, though not all of them. The table lists 160,000 or so clones, about 80% of them singletons. The sample belongs to a study of blood T cell repertoires in COVID-19. Germline lookup yields CDR1 LGHNA and CDR2 YNFKEQ. The length of the CDR3 is 17 residues. Germline trimming cut 1 base from V and 0 bases from J; bases unmatched to any gene: 8. The source is a human donor in a cohort sampled during active COVID-19. The chain links TRBV4-2 to TRBJ2-7; 8 bases map to TRBD2. The sequenced sample was peripheral blood. The DNA of the CDR3 is TGTGCCAGCAGCCAAGGTCGGGCTAGCGGGTCCTCCTACGAGCAGTACTTC. Translation: CASSQGRASGSSYEQYF.